This TCR beta chain was sequenced during a study of prognosis after radiotherapy for stage I lung cancer. Background on the study: Nobody among the patients got concurrent therapy with stereotactic body radiotherapy.

About this clonotype itself: What it recognizes is unknown.

Template was genomic DNA; TCR beta CDR3 amplified in two multiplex PCR rounds. TRBV and TRBJ genes each had their own specific primers in first-round PCR. In TCRdb, the multiplex PCR reads were re-called with MiXCR into one record per CDR3 protein. The sample lists around 30,000 distinct CDR3 sequences, around 30% seen once, with about 12% in the top ten. At both of two time points, 4.5 to 6.5 milliliters of peripheral blood were drawn. Regarding the study as a whole: There was no determination made of whether the expanded TCR clones were tumor-specific.

The receptor was derived from a donor of 50 years or more with non-small cell lung cancer. The starting material was PBMCs, obtained before or after stereotactic body radiation therapy (not recorded which).

CDR3: CASSTGTPGYTF. CDR3 DNA sequence: TGTGCCAGCAGCACTGGGACCCCAGGATACACCTTC. The chain has TRBV28 and TRBJ1-2; possibly TRBD1 for D (5 bases). V was trimmed by 6 bases and J by 11 bases, leaving 16 bases between them. This CDR3 region has 12 residues. Looked up from germline, CDR1 is MDHEN and CDR2 is SYDVKM.